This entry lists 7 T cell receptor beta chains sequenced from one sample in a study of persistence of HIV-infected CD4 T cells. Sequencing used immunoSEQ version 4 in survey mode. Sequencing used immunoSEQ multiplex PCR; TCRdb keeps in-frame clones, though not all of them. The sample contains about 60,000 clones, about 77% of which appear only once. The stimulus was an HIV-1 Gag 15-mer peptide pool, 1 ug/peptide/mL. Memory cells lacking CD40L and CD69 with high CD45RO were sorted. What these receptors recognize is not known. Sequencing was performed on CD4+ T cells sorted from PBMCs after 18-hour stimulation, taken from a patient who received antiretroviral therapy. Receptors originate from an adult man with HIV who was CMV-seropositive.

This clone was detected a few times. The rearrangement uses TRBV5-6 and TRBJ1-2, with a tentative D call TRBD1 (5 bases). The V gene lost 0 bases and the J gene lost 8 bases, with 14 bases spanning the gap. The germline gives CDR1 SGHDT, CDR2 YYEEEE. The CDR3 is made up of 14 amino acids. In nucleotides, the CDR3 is TGTGCCAGCAGCTTGGGACAGCTCATCGGAGGCTACACCTTC. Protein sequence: CASSLGQLIGGYTF.

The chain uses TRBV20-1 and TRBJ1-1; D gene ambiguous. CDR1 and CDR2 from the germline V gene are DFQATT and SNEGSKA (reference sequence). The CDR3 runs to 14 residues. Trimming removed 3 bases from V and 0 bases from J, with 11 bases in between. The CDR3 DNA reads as TGCAGTGCTAGTCAGTTTGGCCTGAACACTGAAGCTTTCTTT. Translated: CSASQFGLNTEAFF.

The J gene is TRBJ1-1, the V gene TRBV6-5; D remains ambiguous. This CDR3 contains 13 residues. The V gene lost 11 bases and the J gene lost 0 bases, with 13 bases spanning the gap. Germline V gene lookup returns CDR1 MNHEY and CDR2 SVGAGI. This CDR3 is CAARTAVNTEAFF. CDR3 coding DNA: TGTGCCGCACGCACAGCCGTGAACACTGAAGCTTTCTTT.

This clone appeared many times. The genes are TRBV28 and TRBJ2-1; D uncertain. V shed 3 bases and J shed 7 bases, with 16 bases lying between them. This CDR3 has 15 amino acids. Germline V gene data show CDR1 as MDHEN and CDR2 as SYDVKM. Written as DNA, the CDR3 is TGTGCCAGCAGTTTGCGCGGTAGAATAGGGAATGAGCAGTTCTTC. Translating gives CASSLRGRIGNEQFF.

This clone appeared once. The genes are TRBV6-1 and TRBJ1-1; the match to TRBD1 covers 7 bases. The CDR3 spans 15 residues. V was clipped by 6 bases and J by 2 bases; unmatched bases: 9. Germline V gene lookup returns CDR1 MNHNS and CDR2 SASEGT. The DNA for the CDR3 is TGTGCCAGCAGCGAGGGACAAGGGGGCAACACTGAAGCTTTCTTT. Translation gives CASSEGQGGNTEAFF.

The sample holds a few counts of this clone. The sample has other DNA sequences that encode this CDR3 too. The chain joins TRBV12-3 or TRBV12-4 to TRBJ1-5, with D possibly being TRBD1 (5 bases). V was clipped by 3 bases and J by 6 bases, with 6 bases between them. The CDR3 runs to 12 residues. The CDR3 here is CASSFGTQPQHF. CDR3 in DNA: TGTGCCAGCAGTTTTGGGACTCAGCCCCAGCATTTT.

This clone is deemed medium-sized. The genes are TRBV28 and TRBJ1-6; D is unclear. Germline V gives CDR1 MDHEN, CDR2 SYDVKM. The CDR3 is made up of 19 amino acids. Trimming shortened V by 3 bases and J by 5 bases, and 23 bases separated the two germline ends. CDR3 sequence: CASSLPGSGGITNNSPLHF. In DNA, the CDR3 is TGTGCCAGCAGTTTGCCCGGCTCGGGAGGCATAACAAATAATTCACCCCTCCACTTT. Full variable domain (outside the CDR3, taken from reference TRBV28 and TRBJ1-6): DVKVTQSSRYLVKRTGEKVFLECVQDMDHENMFWYRQDPGLGLRLIYFSYDVKMKEKGDIPEGYSVSREKKERFSLILESASTNQTSMYLCASSLPGSGGITNNSPLHFGNGTRLTVT.